The 27 T cell receptor beta chains below were found in one sample sequenced in a study of T cell changes during pregnancy in multiple sclerosis. TCRdb keeps only in-frame clones here, not all; method: immunoSEQ multiplex PCR. The sample holds about 110,000 clones, approximately 90% seen once. The material was peripheral blood, obtained in the third trimester of pregnancy. The receptors derive from a female donor with multiple sclerosis, enrolled in a pregnancy study.

This chain connects TRBV11-2 to TRBJ1-6, with a possible D match to TRBD1 (6 bases). The V end was cut by 6 bases, the J end by 6 bases, with 15 bases between. This CDR3 spans 15 amino acids. Germline V CDR1 and CDR2: SGHAT, FQNNGV. The CDR3, as DNA: TGTGCCAGCAGGCTTCCGACAGGTCGTAATTCACCCCTCCACTTT. This sequence encodes CASRLPTGRNSPLHF.

This clone was seen a handful of times. The gene calls are TRBV28 and TRBJ1-1; D gene ambiguous. Between the trimmed V and J ends, which lost 3 bases and 3 bases, there was a span of 17 bases. Germline V gene lookup returns CDR1 MDHEN and CDR2 SYDVKM. CDR3 length: 16 amino acids. CDR3 in DNA: TGTGCCAGCAGTTTCGGAGGGATCGGGTTTGACACTGAAGCTTTCTTT. It yields the protein CASSFGGIGFDTEAFF.

The rearrangement joins TRBV5-6 to TRBJ1-2; 9 bases fit TRBD1. V lost 4 bases, J lost 6 bases, and 13 bases stayed unmatched. The CDR3 has 16 residues. Germline values: CDR1 SGHDT, CDR2 YYEEEE. CDR3 sequence reads: CASSPGTGRLENGYTF. In DNA form, the CDR3 reads TGTGCCAGCAGCCCAGGGACAGGGCGGCTAGAGAATGGCTACACCTTC.

The chain employs TRBV7-9 and TRBJ1-2, with TRBD1 as a possible D gene (6 bases). Per germline, CDR1 SEHNR and CDR2 FQNEAQ (reference sequence). The CDR3 sequence is 13 residues long. Trimming removed 5 bases from V and 8 bases from J, with 15 bases in between. The CDR3 coding sequence is TGTGCCAGCAGCCCATCGGACAGTCCAGGCTACACCTTC. This translates into CASSPSDSPGYTF.

The CDR3 region is CASSPLDRTEKLFF. The CDR3 nucleotides read TGTGCCAGCAGTCCTCTGGACAGGACTGAAAAACTGTTTTTT. The J gene is TRBJ1-4, the V gene TRBV6-6; 7 bases fit TRBD1. The germline V gene encodes CDR1 MNHNY and CDR2 SVGAGI (reference sequence). Losses at the gene ends were 5 bases for V and 7 bases for J; bases not matched to a gene: 7. This CDR3 is built from 14 residues.

The chain employs TRBV28 and TRBJ1-4, with TRBD1 identical over 7 bases. CDR1 MDHEN and CDR2 SYDVKM come from the germline V gene. The CDR3 runs 14 residues. After removal of 6 bases from V and 7 bases from J, the junction contained 8 bases not matched to a gene. The DNA of the CDR3 is TGTGCCAGCAGAGGGCCGGGACAGCCTGAAAAACTGTTTTTT. Translation gives CASRGPGQPEKLFF.

The sample holds one count of this clone. The V gene is TRBV6-1, the J gene TRBJ1-1; possible D gene TRBD1, 5 bases. V lost 4 bases and J 1 base, leaving 7 bases between the germline ends. The CDR3 totals 13 residues. From germline, CDR1 is MNHNS and CDR2 SASEGT. The CDR3 here is CASSGTTNTEAFF. The CDR3 nucleotides read TGTGCCAGCAGTGGGACAACGAACACTGAAGCTTTCTTT.

V usage is TRBV28 and J usage is TRBJ2-4, with TRBD1 as a possible D gene (5 bases). V gave up 4 bases and J gave up 0 bases, with 13 bases separating them. Per the germline V gene, CDR1 is MDHEN and CDR2 is SYDVKM. The CDR3 is made up of 16 amino acids. The CDR3 nucleotides are TGTGCCAGCAGTTCCACAGGACCGAAAGCCAAAAACATTCAGTACTTC. This translates into CASSSTGPKAKNIQYF.

The V gene is TRBV7-6, the J gene TRBJ2-7; 7 bases fit TRBD2. Germline CDR1 and CDR2: SGHVS and FNYEAQ. Trimming at V came to 5 bases and at J to 2 bases, leaving 9 bases not matched to a gene. The CDR3 runs to 15 residues. CDR3 loop: CASSPQAGGTYEQYF. The CDR3 DNA reads as TGTGCCAGCAGCCCGCAGGCCGGGGGGACCTACGAGCAGTACTTC.

The chain employs TRBV7-6 and TRBJ1-4, with a possible D match to TRBD1 (5 bases). The CDR3 contains 15 residues. Per the germline V gene, CDR1 is SGHVS and CDR2 is FNYEAQ. V dropped 5 bases and J dropped 6 bases, with 16 bases sitting between them. Here the CDR3 reads CASSPAPGPDEKLFF. CDR3 bases: TGTGCCAGCAGCCCTGCCCCAGGGCCGGATGAAAAACTGTTTTTT. The full variable domain, with the rest looked up from reference TRBV7-6 and TRBJ1-4, is GAGVSQSPRYKVTKRGQDVALRCDPISGHVSLYWYRQALGQGPEFLTYFNYEAQQDKSGLPNDRFSAERPEGSISTLTIQRTEQRDSAMYRCASSPAPGPDEKLFFGSGTQLSVL.

The chain joins TRBV19 to TRBJ2-1; 8 bases align to TRBD1. Germline loops: CDR1 LNHDA, CDR2 SQIVND (reference sequence). The CDR3 is 15 residues long. V dropped 3 bases and J dropped 5; count of bases not matched to a gene: 6. The CDR3 sequence: CASSMSGQVNNEQFF. The CDR3 DNA follows: TGTGCCAGTAGTATGTCGGGACAGGTGAACAATGAGCAGTTCTTC. The full variable domain, rest sourced from reference TRBV19 and TRBJ2-1, is DGGITQSPKYLFRKEGQNVTLSCEQNLNHDAMYWYRQDPGQGLRLIYYSQIVNDFQKGDIAEGYSVSREKKESFPLTVTSAQKNPTAFYLCASSMSGQVNNEQFFGPGTRLTVL.

This clone has more than one count but fewer than ten. The chain has TRBV5-1 and TRBJ1-1; TRBD1 might be the D (5 bases). This CDR3 is built from 15 residues. V lost 2 bases and J lost 5, with 16 bases in between. Germline V gene data show CDR1 as SGHRS and CDR2 as YFSETQ. The CDR3: CASSFESGSGTEAFF. CDR3 in DNA: TGCGCCAGCAGCTTTGAATCAGGGTCGGGTACTGAAGCTTTCTTT.

V gene TRBV7-9 combines with J gene TRBJ2-1; 11 bases agree with TRBD2. This CDR3 is built from 16 residues. The germline V gene encodes CDR1 SEHNR and CDR2 FQNEAQ (reference sequence). Germline trimming cut 1 base from V and 6 bases from J; bases unmatched to any gene: 5. CDR3: CASSLVAGGAGNEQFF. The DNA for the CDR3 is TGTGCCAGCAGCTTAGTAGCGGGAGGGGCGGGCAATGAGCAGTTCTTC.

The J gene is TRBJ2-3, the V gene TRBV15, with 10 bases aligning to TRBD1. This CDR3 has 17 amino acids. V lost 5 bases to trimming and J lost 2 bases; unmatched junction nucleotides: 10. CDR1 and CDR2 from the germline V gene are LNHNV and YYDKDF (reference sequence). In nucleotides, the CDR3 is TGTGCCACCAGCGGAGTCCGGGACAGGGGAATCACAGATACGCAGTATTTT. This codes for CATSGVRDRGITDTQYF.

The chain is built from TRBV10-3 and TRBJ1-2, with unresolved D. The V gene lost 0 bases and the J gene lost 6 bases, with 11 bases spanning the gap. The CDR3 totals 14 residues. Looked up from germline, CDR1 is ENHRY and CDR2 is SYGVKD. The CDR3, as DNA: TGTGCCATCAGTGAGTCGACCGGGTTGAATGGCTACACCTTC. Protein sequence: CAISESTGLNGYTF.

This chain uses TRBV6-1 with TRBJ1-2, with D unclear. V shed 5 bases and J shed 6 bases, with 10 bases lying between them. This CDR3 has 12 residues. The germline gives CDR1 MNHNS, CDR2 SASEGT. This CDR3 reads CASSLQPHGYTF. The CDR3 DNA reads as TGTGCCAGCAGTTTACAGCCACATGGCTACACCTTC.

The rearrangement uses TRBV27 and TRBJ2-3, with D possibly matching TRBD2 (6 bases). V dropped 7 bases and J dropped 0 bases, with 14 bases sitting between them. The length of the CDR3 is 15 residues. Germline CDR1 and CDR2: MNHEY and SMNVEV (reference sequence). Written as DNA, the CDR3 is TGTGCCAGCAAACTCCTTAGCGGAAGCACAGATACGCAGTATTTT. Protein: CASKLLSGSTDTQYF.

This chain joins TRBV11-2 and TRBJ1-6; D not resolved. The CDR3 spans 14 residues. CDR1 and CDR2 from the germline V gene are SGHAT and FQNNGV. Trimming took off 0 bases at V and 11 bases at J, with 11 bases between the two ends. This CDR3 reads CASSLDRRSAPLHF. CDR3 nucleotides: TGTGCCAGCAGCTTAGATCGGAGGAGTGCACCCCTCCACTTT.

V is TRBV11-3 and J is TRBJ2-3, with TRBD2 matching 9 bases. Germline V gives CDR1 SGHNT, CDR2 YENEEA. The CDR3 is made up of 14 amino acids. V was clipped by 5 bases and J by 3 bases; unmatched bases: 3. For the CDR3, the DNA is TGTGCCAGCAGCCCGACTAGCGGTACAGATACGCAGTATTTT. This codes for CASSPTSGTDTQYF.

This clone was recorded once. The CDR3 DNA follows: TGCGCCAGCAGTCCCACGGGGGGAGGGGGTTTCTTT. The encoded protein is CASSPTGGGGFF. The chain links TRBV4-1 to TRBJ1-1; maybe TRBD1 (6 bases). The CDR3 is 12 residues long. CDR1 and CDR2 from the germline V gene are MGHRA and YSYEKL. V dropped 6 bases and J dropped 13 bases, with 18 bases sitting between them.

CDR3 coding DNA: TGCGCCAGCAGGTCCTCGGACGGCGGGGCCTACGAGCAGTACTTC. Its protein product is CASRSSDGGAYEQYF. The gene calls are TRBV5-1 and TRBJ2-7; a possible D gene is TRBD2 (6 bases). The CDR3 extends over 15 amino acids. Germline V gives CDR1 SGHRS, CDR2 YFSETQ. Deletions cut 5 bases from V and 2 bases from J, with 17 bases between. The entire variable domain, with the rest obtained from reference TRBV5-1 and TRBJ2-7, is as follows: KAGVTQTPRYLIKTRGQQVTLSCSPISGHRSVSWYQQTPGQGLQFLFEYFSETQRNKGNFPGRFSGRQFSNSRSEMNVSTLELGDSALYLCASRSSDGGAYEQYFGPGTRLTVT.

This clone was seen only once. The genes are TRBV6-1 and TRBJ1-3; D possibly corresponds to TRBD1 (6 bases). This CDR3 comprises 16 residues. Germline V gives CDR1 MNHNS, CDR2 SASEGT. V was trimmed by 4 bases and J by 0 bases, leaving 13 bases between them. The CDR3 coding sequence is TGTGCCAGCAGTGCCCCGACAGGTTACTCTGGAAACACCATATATTTT. Residues: CASSAPTGYSGNTIYF.

This rearrangement joins TRBV27 to TRBJ1-3, with a possible D match to TRBD1 (5 bases). The CDR3 has 19 residues. V shed 6 bases and J shed 0 bases, with 24 bases lying between them. Germline lookup yields CDR1 MNHEY and CDR2 SMNVEV (reference sequence). The CDR3 protein is CASRAWGTEVPRSGNTIYF. The CDR3 nucleotides are TGTGCCAGCAGAGCCTGGGGGACTGAGGTCCCTCGCTCTGGAAACACCATATATTTT.

The chain couples TRBV6-5 to TRBJ2-1, with D uncertain. CDR3 length equals 16 residues. V shed 2 bases and J shed 0 bases, with 11 bases lying between them. The germline CDR1 and CDR2 sequences are MNHEY and SVGAGI. Here the CDR3 reads CASSYNLLSSYNEQFF. CDR3 coding DNA: TGTGCCAGCAGTTACAACCTCCTCAGCTCCTACAATGAGCAGTTCTTC.

This clone is a singleton in its sample. This chain links TRBV9 with TRBJ2-2; perhaps TRBD2 as D (6 bases). The germline CDR1 and CDR2 sequences are SGDLS and YYNGEE. Trimming took 4 bases from V and 3 from J, leaving 16 bases between them. This CDR3 contains 16 residues. CDR3 nucleotides: TGTGCCAGCAGCCCGCGGGATTGGACACACACCGGGGAGCTGTTTTTT. It translates to CASSPRDWTHTGELFF.

The chain is built from TRBV19 and TRBJ1-1; D uncertain. The CDR3 is 13 amino acids. Deletions cut 5 bases from V and 7 bases from J, with 14 bases between. In germline, CDR1 is LNHDA, CDR2 SQIVND (reference sequence). The CDR3 sequence is CASSVTANIEAFF. In DNA form, the CDR3 reads TGTGCCAGTAGTGTCACAGCAAATATTGAAGCTTTCTTT.

The chain couples TRBV4-1 to TRBJ1-2, with unresolved D. This CDR3 has 13 amino acids. CDR1 is MGHRA, CDR2 YSYEKL, per germline. The V end lost 3 bases, the J end lost 5 bases, and 10 bases lay between the germline ends. This CDR3 reads CASSHSSGYGYTF. The CDR3 bases are TGCGCCAGCAGCCATTCATCGGGGTATGGCTACACCTTC.